This T cell receptor beta chain derives from a study of blood T cell repertoires in COVID-19. Repertoires were generated with immunoSEQ multiplex PCR, while TCRdb's copy carries only in-frame clones and drops some. The sample contains 63,000 or so clones, 85% to 90% of which appear only once. Germline V gene sequence: CDR1 SNHLY, CDR2 FYNNEI. The CDR3 spans 16 residues. J was trimmed by 5 bases and V by 5 bases; bases with no gene match: 8. The source is a human donor in a cohort sampled during active COVID-19. The chain joins TRBV2 to TRBJ1-6, with 8 positions matching TRBD1. The source material was peripheral blood. The CDR3 is CASSLDRVGNNSPLHF. DNA of the CDR3: TGTGCCAGCAGTTTGGACAGGGTGGGGAATAATTCACCCCTCCACTTT.